One and the same sample provided the 20 T cell receptor beta chains below, sequenced in a study of graft-versus-host responses after intestinal transplantation. For these TCRs, the target antigens are not known. Profiling relied on immunoSEQ multiplex PCR, and the TCRdb table lists in-frame clones only, not all of them. This table has 95,000 to 150,000 clones, roughly 91% appearing once. Sequences were derived from unstimulated CD4+ T cells sorted from spleen or lymph node cells, sampled before intestinal transplant. These receptors all come from a human donor who received an intestinal transplant.

CDR3 in amino acids: CASSLEGLAKNIQYF. CDR3 coding DNA: TGTGCCAGCAGCTTGGAAGGACTAGCCAAAAACATTCAGTACTTC. This chain connects TRBV5-6 to TRBJ2-4, with TRBD2 as a possible D gene (5 bases). Germline CDR1 and CDR2: SGHDT and YYEEEE. The CDR3 has 15 amino acids. Trimming pared 0 bases from V and 0 bases from J, leaving 7 bases between.

CDR3 region: CASSGGLAGYNEQFF. CDR3 bases: TGTGCCAGCAGCGGGGGTCTAGCGGGCTACAATGAGCAGTTCTTC. The chain uses TRBV7-9 and TRBJ2-1; 8 bases match TRBD2. This CDR3 contains 15 residues. After removal of 5 bases from V and 3 bases from J, the junction contained 6 bases not matched to a gene. The germline CDR1 and CDR2 sequences are SEHNR and FQNEAQ (reference sequence).

The J gene is TRBJ1-1, the V gene TRBV11-2; a possible D gene is TRBD1 (5 bases). The CDR3 runs 13 residues. The germline CDR1 and CDR2 sequences are SGHAT and FQNNGV. V gave up 6 bases and J gave up 3 bases, with 11 bases separating them. The CDR3 DNA is TGTGCCAGCAGATCTGGGGGGTACACTGAAGCTTTCTTT. The encoded protein is CASRSGGYTEAFF.

The V and J genes are TRBV5-1 and TRBJ1-1, with D possibly TRBD1 on 5 matching bases. Trimming shortened V by 0 bases and J by 5 bases, and 14 bases separated the two germline ends. Germline CDR1 and CDR2: SGHRS and YFSETQ. The CDR3 length is 15 residues. The CDR3 DNA is TGCGCCAGCAGCTTGGGGCCAGGGTTAGGAACTGAAGCTTTCTTT. Translated: CASSLGPGLGTEAFF.

The chain links TRBV29-1 to TRBJ2-1, with 8 bases identical to TRBD1. In germline, CDR1 is SQVTM, CDR2 ANQGSEA. Trimming removed 7 bases from V and 12 bases from J; junction bases left unmatched: 5. The CDR3 contains 10 residues. Written as DNA, the CDR3 is TGCAGCGCTAGGGACAGGTGGCAGTTCTTC. Translating gives CSARDRWQFF.

V and J are TRBV30 and TRBJ2-3; 9 nucleotides line up with TRBD1. Germline-derived CDR1 and CDR2 are GTSNPN and SVGIG (reference sequence). The CDR3 covers 13 residues. V shed 5 bases and J 7 bases; nucleotides not matched to a gene: 7. The CDR3 sequence is CAWSGQGINTQYF. DNA of the CDR3: TGTGCCTGGTCCGGACAGGGGATAAATACGCAGTATTTT.

The chain employs TRBV27 and TRBJ2-3; D gene ambiguous. Trimming stripped 5 bases from V and 0 bases from J, with 12 bases between. Germline CDR1 and CDR2: MNHEY and SMNVEV (reference sequence). The CDR3 spans 15 residues. In nucleotides, the CDR3 is TGTGCCAGCAGTCTCAAATATACTAGCACAGATACGCAGTATTTT. It translates to CASSLKYTSTDTQYF.

V usage is TRBV6-5 and J usage is TRBJ1-2; no firm D call. The germline V and J ends were trimmed by 2 bases and 6 bases, with 10 bases remaining between them. The CDR3 length is 13 residues. CDR1 and CDR2 (germline): MNHEY, SVGAGI. The CDR3 DNA is TGTGCCAGCAGTTACGTCGGGAGGGATGGCTACACCTTC. Its protein is CASSYVGRDGYTF.

The V and J genes are TRBV2 and TRBJ2-7; D is unresolved. Looked up from germline, CDR1 is SNHLY and CDR2 is FYNNEI. The CDR3 runs to 11 residues. Trimming shortened V by 7 bases and J by 2 bases, and 6 bases separated the two germline ends. The CDR3 nucleotides are TGTGCCAGCAAAGAAGCCTACGAGCAGTACTTC. Its protein is CASKEAYEQYF.

CDR3 in amino acids: CSVEAGELFF. The CDR3 DNA reads as TGCAGCGTTGAGGCCGGGGAGCTGTTTTTT. The chain employs TRBV29-1 and TRBJ2-2; D gene ambiguous. The V gene lost 3 bases and the J gene lost 6 bases, with 2 bases spanning the gap. The germline gives CDR1 SQVTM, CDR2 ANQGSEA. The CDR3 runs to 10 residues.

The V and J genes are TRBV2 and TRBJ2-5; 11 bases align to TRBD1. Germline CDR1 reads SNHLY; CDR2 reads FYNNEI. Trimming at V came to 6 bases and at J to 5 bases, leaving 5 bases not matched to a gene. CDR3 length: 14 residues. CDR3 loop: CASRDRGLSETQYF. The CDR3 bases are TGTGCCAGCAGGGACAGGGGGCTCTCGGAGACCCAGTACTTC.

The chain links TRBV7-3 to TRBJ2-2; 12 bases line up with TRBD2. The germline V gene has CDR1 SGHTA and CDR2 FQGTGA. The junction had 4 bases not matched to a gene; V was cut back by 4 bases and J by 7 bases. This CDR3 spans 15 amino acids. The CDR3 DNA reads TGTGCCAGCAGCTCTCTAGCGGGAGGGAACGGGGAGCTGTTTTTT. It specifies CASSSLAGGNGELFF.

The chain couples TRBV7-9 to TRBJ2-3; perhaps TRBD2 as D (6 bases). With 3 bases removed from V and 0 bases from J, the gap between germline ends came to 7 bases. Germline V lookup: CDR1 SEHNR, CDR2 FQNEAQ (reference sequence). The CDR3 is 14 amino acids. The CDR3 DNA reads as TGTGCCAGCAGCTTGAGCGGGAGCACAGATACGCAGTATTTT. Amino acids: CASSLSGSTDTQYF.

Remarks on this clone: This sample includes further DNA sequences coding for the same CDR3. This chain uses TRBV9 with TRBJ2-1; D possibly uses TRBD1 or TRBD2 (5 bases each). CDR1 SGDLS and CDR2 YYNGEE come from the germline V gene. V dropped 2 bases and J dropped 0 bases, with 9 bases sitting between them. The CDR3 is made up of 15 amino acids. The DNA of the CDR3 is TGTGCCAGCAGCGTGGGGGTGAGCTCCTACAATGAGCAGTTCTTC. Translating it yields CASSVGVSSYNEQFF.

The chain employs TRBV5-1 and TRBJ1-1; TRBD1 matches at 10 bases. Trimming at V came to 2 bases and at J to 4 bases, leaving 2 bases not matched to a gene. Germline values: CDR1 SGHRS, CDR2 YFSETQ. The CDR3 covers 14 residues. The CDR3 here is CASSLRTGGTEAFF. CDR3 nucleotides: TGCGCCAGCAGCTTAAGGACAGGGGGCACTGAAGCTTTCTTT.

The V gene is TRBV5-1, the J gene TRBJ2-7, with D perhaps matching TRBD1 or TRBD2 (5 bases each). Germline assignment: CDR1 SGHRS and CDR2 YFSETQ. The V end lost 1 base, the J end lost 1 base, and 12 bases lay between the germline ends. The CDR3 length is 15 residues. The CDR3 bases are TGCGCCAGCAGCTTGATAGGGACCGCTTCCTACGAGCAGTACTTC. Amino acids: CASSLIGTASYEQYF.

This chain connects TRBV28 to TRBJ2-7, with 11 nucleotides matching TRBD1. CDR3 size: 15 residues. V dropped 6 bases and J dropped 0; count of bases not matched to a gene: 4. The germline V gene has CDR1 MDHEN and CDR2 SYDVKM. Written as DNA, the CDR3 is TGTGCCAGCAGGTCCGGGACAGGGGGCTCCTACGAGCAGTACTTC. Protein sequence: CASRSGTGGSYEQYF.

This clone is a singleton in its sample. This chain joins TRBV6-6 and TRBJ2-5; D is perhaps TRBD1 or TRBD2 (5 bases each). V shed 2 bases and J shed 3 bases, with 10 bases lying between them. CDR1 is MNHNY and CDR2 is SVGAGI in the germline V gene (reference sequence). The CDR3 runs 14 residues. CDR3 nucleotide sequence: TGTGCCAGCAGTTACCGGGGCCCTGAAGAGACCCAGTACTTC. As protein: CASSYRGPEETQYF.

Here the CDR3 DNA reads TGTGCCTGGAGTGTAGACTTTTCCTACGAGCAGTACTTC. Protein: CAWSVDFSYEQYF. The chain couples TRBV30 to TRBJ2-7; no definite D call. This CDR3 spans 13 amino acids. The V gene's germline CDR1 is GTSNPN and CDR2 SVGIG (reference sequence). Trimming took off 0 bases at V and 1 base at J, with 7 bases between the two ends.

The chain links TRBV30 to TRBJ1-4, with D hard to call. V was trimmed by 0 bases and J by 14 bases, leaving 13 bases between them. The length of the CDR3 is 12 residues. Germline V CDR1 and CDR2: GTSNPN, SVGIG (reference sequence). The CDR3 is CAWSVPGLWLFF. The CDR3 DNA sequence: TGTGCCTGGAGTGTACCTGGGCTGTGGCTGTTTTTT.